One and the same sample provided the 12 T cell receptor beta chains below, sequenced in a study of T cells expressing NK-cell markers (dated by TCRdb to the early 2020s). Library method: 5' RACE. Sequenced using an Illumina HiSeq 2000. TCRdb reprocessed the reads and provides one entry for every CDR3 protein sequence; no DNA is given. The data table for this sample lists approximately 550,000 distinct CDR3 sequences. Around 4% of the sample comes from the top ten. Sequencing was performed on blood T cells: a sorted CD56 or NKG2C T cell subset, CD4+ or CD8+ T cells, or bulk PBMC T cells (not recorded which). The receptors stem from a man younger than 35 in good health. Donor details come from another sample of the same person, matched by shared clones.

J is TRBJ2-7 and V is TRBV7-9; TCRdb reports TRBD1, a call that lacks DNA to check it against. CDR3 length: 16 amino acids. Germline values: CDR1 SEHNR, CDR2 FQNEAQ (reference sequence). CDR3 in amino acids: CASSSPGDTSSYEQYF.

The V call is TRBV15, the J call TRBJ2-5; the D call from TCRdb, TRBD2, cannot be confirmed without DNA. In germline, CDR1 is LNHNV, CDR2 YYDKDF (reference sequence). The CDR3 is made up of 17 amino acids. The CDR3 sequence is CATSRVSTSGSRETQYF.

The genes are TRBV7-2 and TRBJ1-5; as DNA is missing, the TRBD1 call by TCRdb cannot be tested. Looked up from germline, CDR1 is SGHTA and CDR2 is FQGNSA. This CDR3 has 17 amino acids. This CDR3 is CASSLDWTGQSNQPQHF.

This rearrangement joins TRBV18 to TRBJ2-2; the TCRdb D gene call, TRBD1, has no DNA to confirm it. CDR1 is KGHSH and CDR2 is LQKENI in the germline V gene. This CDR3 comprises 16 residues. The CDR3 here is CASSLRVRENTGELFF.

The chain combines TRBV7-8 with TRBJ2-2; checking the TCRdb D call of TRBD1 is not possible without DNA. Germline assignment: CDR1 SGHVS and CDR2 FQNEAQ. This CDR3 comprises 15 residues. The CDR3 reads CATTNRDFRTGELFF.

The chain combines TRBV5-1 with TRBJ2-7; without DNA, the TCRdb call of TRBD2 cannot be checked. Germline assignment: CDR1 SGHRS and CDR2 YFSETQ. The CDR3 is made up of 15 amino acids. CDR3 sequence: CASSLLAGGPHEQYF.

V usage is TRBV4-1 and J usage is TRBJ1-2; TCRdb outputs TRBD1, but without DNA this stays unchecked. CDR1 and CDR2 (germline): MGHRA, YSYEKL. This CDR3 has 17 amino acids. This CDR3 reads CASSQDPRPEANYGYTF.

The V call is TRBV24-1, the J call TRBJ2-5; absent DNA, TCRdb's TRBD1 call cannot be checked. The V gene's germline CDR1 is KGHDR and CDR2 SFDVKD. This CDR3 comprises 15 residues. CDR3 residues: CATSDPGEGSWTQYF.

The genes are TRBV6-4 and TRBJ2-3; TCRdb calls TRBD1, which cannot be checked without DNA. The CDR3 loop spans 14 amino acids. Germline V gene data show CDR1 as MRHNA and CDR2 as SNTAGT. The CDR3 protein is CASSERGSTDTQYF.

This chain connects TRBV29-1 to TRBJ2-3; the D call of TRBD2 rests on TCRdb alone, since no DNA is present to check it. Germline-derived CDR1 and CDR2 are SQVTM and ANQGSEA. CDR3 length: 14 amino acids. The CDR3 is CSVGPSTSTDTQYF.

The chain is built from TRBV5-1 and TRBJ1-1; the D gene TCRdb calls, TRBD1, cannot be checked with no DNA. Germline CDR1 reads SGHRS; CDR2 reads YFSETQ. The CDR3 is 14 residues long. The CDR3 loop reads CASSLSDVWGGAFF.

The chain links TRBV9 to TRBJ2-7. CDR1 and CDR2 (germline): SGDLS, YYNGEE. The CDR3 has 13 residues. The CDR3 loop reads CASSAYATGEQYF.